The 18 T cell receptor beta chains in this list originate from one sample, sequenced in a study of shared clonotypes between healthy human individuals (dated by TCRdb to 2020 to 2021). Receptors were amplified or captured by the immunoSEQ multiplex PCR assay. Held by TCRdb, this immuneACCESS table contains in-frame sequences only and omits some clones. Under half of the omission traces to an unresolved V gene where checked; the cause of the rest is unknown. The sample table records more than 2,000,000 clones; roughly 92% of these occur just once. Roughly 0.15% of the sample goes to the ten largest clones. The sequenced material came from naive CD4+ T cells sorted from blood. Read against the paper, the sample's cell subset or site label means: CD45RA+ positively selected. The receptor source for this set is a man aged 18 to 30 in good health.

This chain connects TRBV7-2 to TRBJ2-7; TRBD2 matches at 9 bases. Germline CDR1 is SGHTA and CDR2 is FQGNSA. There are 14 residues in the CDR3. V lost 4 bases and J lost 2; bases outside the gene matches: 3. CDR3 sequence reads: CASSSGGGAYEQYF. Written as DNA, the CDR3 is TGTGCCAGCAGCTCAGGCGGGGGGGCCTACGAGCAGTACTTC. The variable domain in full, completed from reference TRBV7-2 and TRBJ2-7, reads GAGVSQSPSNKVTEKGKDVELRCDPISGHTALYWYRQSLGQGLEFLIYFQGNSAPDKSGLPSDRFSAERTGGSVSTLTIQRTQQEDSAVYLCASSSGGGAYEQYFGPGTRLTVT.

The CDR3 nucleotides are TGTGCCAGCAGCGTAGAGCTGAGACAAGATACGCAGTATTTT. Its translation is CASSVELRQDTQYF. The V call is TRBV9, the J call TRBJ2-3, with unresolved D. The CDR3 loop spans 14 amino acids. V lost 0 bases, J lost 5 bases, and 10 bases lay in between. In germline, CDR1 is SGDLS, CDR2 YYNGEE.

The genes are TRBV5-1 and TRBJ2-5; TRBD1 matches 8 bases. The junction had 6 bases not matched to a gene; V was cut back by 0 bases and J by 5 bases. Germline-derived CDR1 and CDR2 are SGHRS and YFSETQ. This CDR3 region has 15 residues. The CDR3 is CASSLGTGQQETQYF. CDR3 coding DNA: TGCGCCAGCAGCTTGGGGACAGGGCAACAGGAGACCCAGTACTTC.

V gene TRBV10-3 combines with J gene TRBJ2-7; tentative D call: TRBD1 (6 bases). Trimming left V 1 base short and J 2 bases short, with 12 bases between. The germline V gene has CDR1 ENHRY and CDR2 SYGVKD. The CDR3 has 15 amino acids. The CDR3 DNA follows: TGTGCCATCAGTGAGTTGGGAACAGGGACCTACGAGCAGTACTTC. This codes for CAISELGTGTYEQYF.

The chain couples TRBV27 to TRBJ2-7, with 8 bases identical to TRBD1. CDR3 length equals 15 residues. CDR1 is MNHEY and CDR2 is SMNVEV in the germline V gene (reference sequence). V dropped 5 bases and J dropped 7; count of bases not matched to a gene: 13. The CDR3 DNA sequence: TGTGCCAGCAGTCGTCCAGGGGGCGCCCCGGGGGAGCAGTACTTC. The encoded protein is CASSRPGGAPGEQYF.

The chain has TRBV5-1 and TRBJ2-5; no clear D. V shed 2 bases and J shed 4 bases, with 15 bases lying between them. CDR3 length: 15 residues. Germline CDR1 and CDR2: SGHRS and YFSETQ. This CDR3 reads CASSFLGDDAETQYF. CDR3 bases: TGCGCCAGCAGCTTCCTGGGCGACGATGCAGAGACCCAGTACTTC.

The V call is TRBV6-4, the J call TRBJ2-1; D is unclear. The CDR3 sequence is 16 residues long. The germline CDR1 and CDR2 sequences are MRHNA and SNTAGT. V lost 6 bases and J lost 2, with 17 bases in between. The CDR3, as DNA: TGTGCCAGCAGACCCTTTCCCGAAGGAGCCTACAATGAGCAGTTCTTC. It encodes CASRPFPEGAYNEQFF.

This chain connects TRBV10-2 to TRBJ2-7; D gene unclear. Germline CDR1 WSHSY, CDR2 SAAADI. V lost 3 bases, J lost 5 bases, and 5 bases lay in between. This CDR3 comprises 11 residues. The CDR3 DNA reads TGCGCCAGCAGTGACAGTCACGAGCAGTACTTC. This encodes CASSDSHEQYF.

CDR3: CASSVGLTGIDTQYF. The CDR3 DNA sequence: TGTGCCAGCAGCGTAGGTCTTACCGGGATAGATACGCAGTATTTT. V gene TRBV9 combines with J gene TRBJ2-3; perhaps TRBD2 as D (5 bases). Per germline, CDR1 SGDLS and CDR2 YYNGEE. The V end was cut by 0 bases, the J end by 5 bases, with 13 bases between. The CDR3 is 15 residues long.

The V gene is TRBV11-3, the J gene TRBJ2-5, with TRBD2 as a possible D gene (6 bases). The CDR3 runs 13 residues. Trimming shortened V by 3 bases and J by 3 bases, and 8 bases separated the two germline ends. CDR1 is SGHNT, CDR2 YENEEA, per germline. CDR3 sequence: CASSLIAEETQYF. CDR3 bases: TGTGCCAGCAGCTTGATAGCGGAAGAGACCCAGTACTTC. Together with reference TRBV11-3 and TRBJ2-5, the CDR3 gives the full variable domain: EAGVVQSPRYKIIEKKQPVAFWCNPISGHNTLYWYLQNLGQGPELLIRYENEEAVDDSQLPKDRFSAERLKGVDSTLKIQPAELGDSAVYLCASSLIAEETQYFGPGTRLLVL.

With regard to this clone: The sample contains more than one DNA sequence encoding this CDR3. V gene TRBV6-1 combines with J gene TRBJ1-4; no clear D. The CDR3 is 12 amino acids. Per the germline V gene, CDR1 is MNHNS and CDR2 is SASEGT. Trimming shortened V by 2 bases and J by 5 bases, and 3 bases separated the two germline ends. DNA of the CDR3: TGTGCCAGCAGTGAACCAAATGAAAAACTGTTTTTT. Translated: CASSEPNEKLFF.

This clone was detected only a few times. A junction end diverges from the germline sequence, so it may reflect a read error. CDR3 in DNA: TGTGCCAGCAGTAACATAGCCTTTTCCTTT. Amino acids: CASSNIAFSF. The chain joins TRBV2 to TRBJ1-1; D is undetermined. The CDR3 length is 10 residues. CDR1 SNHLY and CDR2 FYNNEI come from the germline V gene.

The chain uses TRBV6-1 and TRBJ1-2; weak D call: TRBD1 (5 bases). V lost 0 bases, J lost 0 bases, and 17 bases lay in between. In germline, CDR1 is MNHNS, CDR2 SASEGT. There are 18 residues in the CDR3. The DNA of the CDR3 is TGTGCCAGCAGTGAAGCGCGATACAGGCTCTTTTCTAACTATGGCTACACCTTC. Translation gives CASSEARYRLFSNYGYTF.

This clone was found a few times. This rearrangement joins TRBV18 to TRBJ1-6, with 10 bases aligning to TRBD1. The junction had 4 bases not matched to a gene; V was cut back by 3 bases and J by 8 bases. CDR3 size: 15 residues. CDR1 is KGHSH, CDR2 LQKENI, per germline. Here the CDR3 DNA reads TGTGCCAGCTCACCTAGGACAGGGGGAGATTCACCCCTCCACTTT. Amino acids: CASSPRTGGDSPLHF. Full variable domain (rest looked up from reference TRBV18 and TRBJ1-6): NAGVMQNPRHLVRRRGQEARLRCSPMKGHSHVYWYRQLPEEGLKFMVYLQKENIIDESGMPKERFSAEFPKEGPSILRIQQVVRGDSAAYFCASSPRTGGDSPLHFGNGTRLTVT.

The chain joins TRBV7-9 to TRBJ1-2; possible D gene TRBD1, 5 bases. This CDR3 is 15 amino acids long. In germline, CDR1 is SEHNR, CDR2 FQNEAQ (reference sequence). Trimming left V 5 bases short and J 4 bases short, with 17 bases between. This CDR3 is CASSPGTELVYGYTF. CDR3 in DNA: TGTGCCAGCAGCCCCGGGACGGAACTCGTCTATGGCTACACCTTC.

This chain connects TRBV5-4 to TRBJ2-1, with TRBD2 matching 8 bases. V shed 1 base, J shed 3 bases, and the junction held 3 bases outside the gene matches. The CDR3 spans 15 residues. The germline V gene encodes CDR1 SGHNT and CDR2 YYREEE (reference sequence). As DNA, the CDR3 is TGTGCCAGCAGCTTGCCTAGCGGGTTCTACAATGAGCAGTTCTTC. The encoded protein is CASSLPSGFYNEQFF.

The rearrangement joins TRBV4-1 to TRBJ2-2, with TRBD1 identical over 9 bases. This CDR3 is 16 amino acids long. J lost 3 bases, V lost 1 base, and 3 bases had no gene match. The V gene's germline CDR1 is MGHRA and CDR2 YSYEKL. The CDR3 DNA reads as TGCGCCAGCAGCCAAGGACAGGGGGTGGACACCGGGGAGCTGTTTTTT. It codes for CASSQGQGVDTGELFF.

Of note for this clone: Since a much larger clone is just one base distant, this may be a read error. The CDR3 sequence is CASSLTGNTEAFF. The CDR3 bases are TGTGCCAGCAGCTTGACAGGGAACACTGAAGCTTTCTTT. The chain uses TRBV5-6 and TRBJ1-1, with D possibly matching TRBD1 (5 bases). Per germline, CDR1 SGHDT and CDR2 YYEEEE. The CDR3 loop spans 13 amino acids. V lost 1 base, J lost 1 base, and 5 bases lay in between.